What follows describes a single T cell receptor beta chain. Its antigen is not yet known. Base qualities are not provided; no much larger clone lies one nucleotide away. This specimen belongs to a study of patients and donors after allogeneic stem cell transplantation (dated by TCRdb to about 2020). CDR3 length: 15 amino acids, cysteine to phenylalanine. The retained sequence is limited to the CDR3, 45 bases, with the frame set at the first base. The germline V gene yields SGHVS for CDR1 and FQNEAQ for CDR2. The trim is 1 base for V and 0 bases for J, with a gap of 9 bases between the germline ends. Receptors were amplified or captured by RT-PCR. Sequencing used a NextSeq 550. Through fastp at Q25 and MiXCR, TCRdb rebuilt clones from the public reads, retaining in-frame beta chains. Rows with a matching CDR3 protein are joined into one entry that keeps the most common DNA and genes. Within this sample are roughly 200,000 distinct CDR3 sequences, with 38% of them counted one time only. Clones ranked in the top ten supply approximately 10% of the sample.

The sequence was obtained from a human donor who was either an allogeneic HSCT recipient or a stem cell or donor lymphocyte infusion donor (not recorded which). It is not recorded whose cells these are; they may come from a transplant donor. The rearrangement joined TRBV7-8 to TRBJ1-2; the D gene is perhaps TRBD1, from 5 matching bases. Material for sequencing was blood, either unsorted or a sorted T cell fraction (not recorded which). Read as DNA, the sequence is TGTGCCAGCAGCTTAGGAGACAGCTCTAACTATGGCTACACCTTC. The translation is CASSLGDSSNYGYTF.